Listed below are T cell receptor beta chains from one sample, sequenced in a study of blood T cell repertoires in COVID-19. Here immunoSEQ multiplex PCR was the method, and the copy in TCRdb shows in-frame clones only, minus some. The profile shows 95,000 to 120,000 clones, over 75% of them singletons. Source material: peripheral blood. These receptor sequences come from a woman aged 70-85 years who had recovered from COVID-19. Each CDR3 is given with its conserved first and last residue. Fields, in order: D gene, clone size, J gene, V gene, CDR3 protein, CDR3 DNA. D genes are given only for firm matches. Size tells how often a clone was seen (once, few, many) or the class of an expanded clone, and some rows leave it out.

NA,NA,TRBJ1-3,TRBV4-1,CASSQRDNYNTIYF,TGCGCCAGCAGCCAGAGGGACAACTACAACACCATATATTTT
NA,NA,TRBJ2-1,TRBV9,CASSVGGSVHEQFF,TGTGCCAGCAGCGTAGGGGGTAGCGTGCATGAGCAGTTCTTC
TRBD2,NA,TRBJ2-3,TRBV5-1,CASSLFGGASDTQYF,TGCGCCAGCAGCTTGTTCGGGGGGGCGTCAGATACGCAGTATTTT
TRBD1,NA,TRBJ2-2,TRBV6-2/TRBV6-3,CASSRDRGDTGELFF,TGTGCCAGCAGCCGGGACAGGGGAGACACCGGGGAGCTGTTTTTT
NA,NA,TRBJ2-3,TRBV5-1,CASRLPGDGTDTQYF,TGCGCCAGCAGACTCCCAGGGGACGGAACAGATACGCAGTATTTT
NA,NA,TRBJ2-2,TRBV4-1,CASSQDKQPPNTGELFF,TGCGCCAGCAGCCAAGATAAACAGCCCCCGAACACCGGGGAGCTGTTTTTT
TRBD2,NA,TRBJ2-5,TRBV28,CASSSHGLALQETQYF,TGTGCCAGCAGTTCCCACGGACTAGCCCTCCAAGAGACCCAGTACTTC
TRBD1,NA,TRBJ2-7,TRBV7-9,CASSFEGAYSYEQYF,TGTGCCAGCAGCTTTGAGGGGGCTTACTCCTACGAGCAGTACTTC
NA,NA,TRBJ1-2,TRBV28,CASGGGRIRLNYGYTF,TGTGCCAGCGGAGGTGGGAGGATCAGGCTCAACTATGGCTACACCTTC
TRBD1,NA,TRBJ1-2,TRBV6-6,CASRKDRAAYGYTF,TGTGCCAGCAGGAAGGACAGGGCCGCCTATGGCTACACCTTC
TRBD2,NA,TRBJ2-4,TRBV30,CAWMGGVGDSLLAKNIQYF,TGTGCCTGGATGGGAGGGGTGGGGGACTCGCTCCTAGCCAAAAACATTCAGTACTTC
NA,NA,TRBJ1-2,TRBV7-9,CASSLKQPKRPF,TGTGCCAGCAGCTTAAAACAGCCGAAAAGACCCTTC
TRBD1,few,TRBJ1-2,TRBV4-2,CASSQVGTGATTGGYTF,TGTGCCAGCAGCCAAGTCGGGACAGGGGCGACCACGGGTGGCTACACCTTC
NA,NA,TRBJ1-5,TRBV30,CAWSGAGALGGNQPQHF,TGTGCCTGGAGTGGGGCGGGGGCCCTGGGTGGCAATCAGCCCCAGCATTTT
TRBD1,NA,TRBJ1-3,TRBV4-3,CASSQVGTGWIGNTIYF,TGCGCCAGCAGCCAAGTTGGGACAGGTTGGATCGGCAACACCATATATTTT
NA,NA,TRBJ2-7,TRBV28,CASIPTVSSYEQYF,TGTGCCAGCATTCCGACAGTAAGCTCCTACGAGCAGTACTTC
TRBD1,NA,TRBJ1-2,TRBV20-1,CSASQGAASYGYTF,TGCAGTGCTAGTCAGGGGGCAGCCTCATATGGCTACACCTTC
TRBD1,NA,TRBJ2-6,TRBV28,CASSPPGTGMKANVLTF,TGTGCCAGCAGCCCCCCCGGGACAGGTATGAAAGCCAACGTCCTGACTTTC
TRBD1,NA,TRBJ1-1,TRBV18,CASSRRGGRNTEAFF,TGTGCCAGCTCTCGCAGAGGGGGCCGGAACACTGAAGCTTTCTTT
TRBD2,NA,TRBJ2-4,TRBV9,CASSVNGRAGDIQYF,TGTGCCAGCAGCGTAAACGGGAGGGCCGGGGACATTCAGTACTTC
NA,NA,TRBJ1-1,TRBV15,CATSRDPGLNTEAFF,TGTGCCACCAGCAGAGATCCAGGATTGAACACTGAAGCTTTCTTT
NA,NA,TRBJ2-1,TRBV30,CAWSVTGGPVDEQFF,TGTGCCTGGAGTGTAACGGGGGGCCCTGTCGATGAGCAGTTCTTC
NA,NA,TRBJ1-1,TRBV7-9,CASSLGAGRGTEAFF,TGTGCCAGCAGCTTAGGCGCAGGACGAGGGACTGAAGCTTTCTTT
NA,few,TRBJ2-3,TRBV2,CASEEQGGGGDTQYF,TGTGCCAGCGAAGAACAGGGTGGCGGTGGAGATACGCAGTATTTT
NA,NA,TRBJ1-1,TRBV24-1,CATSDSAGSTEAFF,TGTGCCACCAGTGATTCGGCGGGGTCCACTGAAGCTTTCTTT
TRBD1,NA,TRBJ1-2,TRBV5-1,CASSTSTGGYYGYTF,TGCGCCAGCAGCACCTCGACAGGGGGCTATTATGGCTACACCTTC
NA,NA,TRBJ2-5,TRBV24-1,CATSDAGRGAGETQYF,TGTGCCACCAGTGATGCTGGCAGGGGCGCCGGGGAGACCCAGTACTTC
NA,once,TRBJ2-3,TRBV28,CASSPNLGRRDRRGDTQYF,TGTGCCAGCAGTCCCAATTTGGGGCGGAGGGACCGACGGGGAGATACGCAGTATTTT
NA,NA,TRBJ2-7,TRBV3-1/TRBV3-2,CASSLGHMSSYEQYF,TGTGCCAGCAGCCTCGGACATATGAGCTCCTACGAGCAGTACTTC
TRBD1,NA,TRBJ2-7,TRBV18,CASSPGQGTGEQYF,TGTGCCAGCTCACCGGGACAGGGGACTGGCGAGCAGTACTTC
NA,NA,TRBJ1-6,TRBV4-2,CASSQDRGGQGQNSPLHF,TGTGCCAGCAGCCAAGATCGCGGGGGGCAGGGGCAAAATTCACCCCTCCACTTT
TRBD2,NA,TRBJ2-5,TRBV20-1,CSASMARRGQETQYF,TGCAGTGCTAGTATGGCTCGGCGGGGGCAAGAGACCCAGTACTTC
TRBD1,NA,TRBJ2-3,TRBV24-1,CATSDPGTGEVADTQYF,TGTGCCACCAGTGACCCCGGGACAGGGGAAGTTGCAGATACGCAGTATTTT
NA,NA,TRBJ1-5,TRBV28,CASSSTPYQPQHF,TGTGCCAGCAGTTCAACACCTTATCAGCCCCAGCATTTT
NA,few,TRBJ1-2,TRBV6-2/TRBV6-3,CASSYSVVGHHYGYTF,TGTGCCAGCAGTTACTCGGTCGTGGGACACCACTATGGCTACACCTTC
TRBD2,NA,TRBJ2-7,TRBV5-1,CASSLREGRGEQYF,TGCGCCAGCAGCTTACGGGAGGGCCGCGGCGAGCAGTACTTC
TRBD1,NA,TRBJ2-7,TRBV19,CASSHRDRSYEQYF,TGTGCCAGTAGTCACCGGGACAGATCCTACGAGCAGTACTTC
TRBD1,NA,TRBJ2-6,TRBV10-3,CAISTTGSGANVLTF,TGTGCCATCAGCACGACAGGGTCTGGGGCCAACGTCCTGACTTTC
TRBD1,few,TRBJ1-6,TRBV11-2,CASRHGTGYSPLHF,TGTGCCAGCAGACACGGGACAGGATATTCACCCCTCCACTTT
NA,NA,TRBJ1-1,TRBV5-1,CASSLLTGFSTEAFF,TGCGCCAGCAGCCTATTAACAGGGTTTAGCACTGAAGCTTTCTTT
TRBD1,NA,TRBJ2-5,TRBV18,CASSHQGAQETQYF,TGTGCCAGCTCGCATCAGGGGGCCCAAGAGACCCAGTACTTC
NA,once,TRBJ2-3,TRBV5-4,CASSLNGGVDTQYF,TGTGCCAGCAGCTTAAACGGAGGGGTGGATACGCAGTATTTT
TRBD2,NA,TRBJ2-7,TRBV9,CASSVGSGAFYEQYF,TGTGCCAGCAGCGTAGGAAGCGGGGCCTTCTACGAGCAGTACTTC
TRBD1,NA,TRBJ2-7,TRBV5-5,CASSRRDRAAEQYF,TGTGCCAGCAGCCGCCGGGACAGGGCTGCCGAGCAGTACTTC
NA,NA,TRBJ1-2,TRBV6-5,CASRPGEPTYGYTF,TGTGCCAGCAGGCCAGGGGAACCCACTTATGGCTACACCTTC
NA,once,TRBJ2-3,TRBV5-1,CASSLGTPSTDTQYF,TGCGCCAGCAGCCTAGGGACACCGAGCACAGATACGCAGTATTTT
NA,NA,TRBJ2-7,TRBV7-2,CASSWGGGGAYEQYF,TGTGCCAGCAGCTGGGGCGGCGGGGGCGCATACGAGCAGTACTTC
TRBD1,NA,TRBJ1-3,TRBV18,CASSQGQGSGRNTIYF,TGTGCCAGCTCACAGGGACAGGGATCTGGAAGAAACACCATATATTTT
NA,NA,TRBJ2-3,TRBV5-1,CASNEAQSTDTQYF,TGCGCCAGCAACGAAGCGCAGAGCACAGATACGCAGTATTTT
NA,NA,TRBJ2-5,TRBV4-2,CASSHAGVGQETQYF,TGTGCCAGCAGCCACGCCGGGGTTGGCCAAGAGACCCAGTACTTC
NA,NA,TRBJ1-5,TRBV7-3,CASSGTRGCNQPQHF,TGTGCCAGCAGCGGCACGAGGGGGTGCAATCAGCCCCAGCATTTT
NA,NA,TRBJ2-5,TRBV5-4,CASSPHTGLQETQYF,TGTGCCAGCAGCCCCCACACAGGGCTCCAAGAGACCCAGTACTTC
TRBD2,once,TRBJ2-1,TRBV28,CASRALVLAGPYNEQFF,TGTGCCAGCAGAGCTCTGGTCCTAGCGGGACCTTACAATGAGCAGTTCTTC
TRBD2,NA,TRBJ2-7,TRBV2,CASSDWQGGEQYF,TGTGCCAGCAGTGATTGGCAGGGAGGGGAGCAGTACTTC